The rows below give T cell receptor beta chains drawn from one sample of a study of identical twins. TCRdb passed the 5' RACE reads through MiXCR, listing each CDR3 protein once. The sample includes 450,000 or so distinct CDR3 sequences, more than 13% seen only once; the top ten take more than 0.5%. These same records also appear under a second study, on yellow fever vaccine responses in identical twins.

Sample: CD4+ T cells sorted from blood. Receptors originate from a woman between 18 and 30 years old in good health. Each CDR3 is given with its conserved first and last residue. D genes are given only for firm matches. Size tells how often a clone was seen (once, few, many) or the class of an expanded clone, and some rows leave it out.

abundance	d_gene	v_gene	j_gene	CDR3aa	CDR3nt
few	.	TRBV3-1	TRBJ2-7	CASSQGLVEYF	TGTGCCAGCAGCCAAGGACTAGTTGAGTACTTC
.	.	TRBV4-2	TRBJ2-1	CASSQVASRGEQFF	TGTGCCAGCAGCCAAGTAGCGTCTCGGGGTGAGCAGTTCTTC
.	TRBD1	TRBV10-3	TRBJ2-7	CAIRGGSAYEQYF	TGTGCCATCAGAGGGGGCTCAGCCTACGAGCAGTACTTC
.	.	TRBV6-2/TRBV6-3	TRBJ2-6	CASSVEPGANVLTF	TGTGCCAGCAGCGTGGAGCCTGGGGCCAACGTCCTGACTTTC
.	TRBD2	TRBV20-1	TRBJ2-7	CSARDRASGRWYEQYF	TGCAGTGCTAGAGATAGGGCTAGCGGGAGGTGGTACGAGCAGTACTTC
.	.	TRBV28	TRBJ2-3	CASSPQGAGQYF	TGTGCCAGCAGCCCCCAGGGAGCCGGGCAGTATTTT
few	.	TRBV5-5	TRBJ2-5	CASSLARAPETQYF	TGTGCCAGCAGCTTAGCCAGGGCCCCGGAGACCCAGTACTTC
.	TRBD2	TRBV2	TRBJ2-1	CTSSLERGAIQLNNEQFF	TGTACCAGCAGTTTAGAGCGGGGCGCAATACAACTTAACAATGAGCAGTTCTTC
.	TRBD1	TRBV12-3/TRBV12-4	TRBJ2-2	CASNRFTGANTGELFF	TGTGCCAGCAACAGGTTTACAGGGGCGAACACCGGGGAGCTGTTTTTT
few	.	TRBV7-9	TRBJ1-1	CASSLTSDTEAFF	TGTGCCAGCAGCTTAACATCGGACACTGAAGCTTTCTTT
.	.	TRBV20-1	TRBJ2-4	CSARILLGFQYF	TGCAGTGCTAGGATACTACTAGGCTTTCAGTACTTC
.	TRBD1	TRBV12-3/TRBV12-4	TRBJ1-2	CARSLKTGSDGYTF	TGTGCCAGAAGTCTAAAGACAGGGTCCGATGGCTACACCTTC
few	TRBD1	TRBV6-5	TRBJ2-7	CASSYSQRGPEQYF	TGTGCCAGCAGTTACTCCCAGAGGGGGCCCGAGCAGTACTTC
few	TRBD1	TRBV12-3/TRBV12-4	TRBJ1-1	CASSLDRALRAFF	TGTGCCAGCAGTTTGGACAGGGCCTTGAGAGCTTTCTTT
few	TRBD1	TRBV28	TRBJ2-7	CASSLSGTGAYEQYF	TGTGCCAGCAGTTTATCCGGGACAGGGGCCTACGAGCAGTACTTC
.	.	TRBV29-1	TRBJ1-2	CSDMTGHNYGYTF	TGCAGCGACATGACAGGACATAACTATGGCTACACCTTC
many	.	TRBV10-2	TRBJ2-3	CASKRFQGGTDTQYF	TGCGCCAGCAAAAGGTTCCAGGGGGGGACAGATACGCAGTATTTT
few	TRBD2	TRBV5-4	TRBJ2-5	CASRKRSGGAEETQYF	TGTGCCAGCAGGAAAAGGAGCGGGGGGGCCGAAGAGACCCAGTACTTC
few	.	TRBV6-6	TRBJ1-2	CASSLDRLYGYTF	TGTGCCAGCAGTTTAGACAGGCTCTATGGCTACACCTTC
.	TRBD1	TRBV28	TRBJ2-7	CASGGQGTSYEQYF	TGTGCCAGCGGGGGACAGGGGACCTCCTACGAGCAGTACTTC
.	.	TRBV4-1	TRBJ2-7	CASSQASSFYEQYF	TGCGCCAGCAGCCAAGCTTCTTCCTTCTACGAGCAGTACTTC
few	.	TRBV12-3/TRBV12-4	TRBJ2-3	CASGGGFPDTQYF	TGTGCCAGCGGAGGGGGGTTCCCAGATACGCAGTATTTT
many	TRBD1	TRBV3-1	TRBJ2-7	CASRTGSSLYF	TGTGCCAGCCGGACAGGGTCAAGTTTGTACTTC
.	.	TRBV5-1	TRBJ2-1	CASSMGGANEQFF	TGCGCCAGCAGCATGGGCGGGGCCAATGAGCAGTTCTTC
.	.	TRBV9	TRBJ2-7	CASSVEGAYPHEQYF	TGTGCCAGCAGCGTGGAGGGGGCTTATCCCCACGAGCAGTACTTC
few	.	TRBV6-1	TRBJ2-7	CASTQGFDEQYF	TGTGCCAGCACTCAGGGATTCGACGAGCAGTACTTC
.	TRBD2	TRBV20-1	TRBJ2-1	CSALGGGYNEQFF	TGCAGTGCTCTCGGGGGGGGTTACAATGAGCAGTTCTTC
few	.	TRBV29-1	TRBJ2-7	CSVEIAASSYEQYF	TGCAGCGTTGAAATAGCGGCAAGCTCCTACGAGCAGTACTTC
.	.	TRBV7-2	TRBJ1-5	CASSFSTGINQPQHF	TGTGCCAGCAGCTTTTCAACAGGGATCAATCAGCCCCAGCATTTT
few	TRBD2	TRBV7-9	TRBJ2-1	CASSRRLAGGDNNEQFF	TGTGCCAGCAGCCGACGACTAGCGGGAGGGGACAACAATGAGCAGTTCTTC
many	.	TRBV20-1	TRBJ2-5	CSARPIGETQYF	TGCAGTGCTAGACCCATAGGAGAGACCCAGTACTTC
.	.	TRBV20-1	TRBJ2-7	CSAPGLSRSYEQYF	TGCAGTGCCCCCGGACTATCTCGGTCCTACGAGCAGTACTTC
few	.	TRBV4-2	TRBJ2-3	CASSQDLVVDTDTQYF	TGTGCCAGCAGCCAAGATCTAGTGGTAGACACAGATACGCAGTATTTT
.	.	TRBV14	TRBJ2-3	CASSKRQSTDTQYF	TGTGCCAGCAGCAAACGACAGAGCACAGATACGCAGTATTTT
.	.	TRBV20-1	TRBJ2-7	CSASSPSYEQYF	TGCAGTGCTAGCTCTCCATCCTACGAGCAGTACTTC
.	.	TRBV3-1	TRBJ2-1	CASTPNEQFF	TGTGCCAGCACCCCCAATGAGCAGTTCTTC
many	.	TRBV5-1	TRBJ2-5	CASSLLGETQYF	TGCGCCAGCAGCTTACTCGGGGAGACCCAGTACTTC